One and the same sample provided the 23 T cell receptor beta chains below, sequenced in a study of vaccination and CD4 T cells after COVID-19. Their antigen targets remain unknown. CD4+ T cells that had been cultured provided DNA sequenced with the Oncomine TCR Beta short-read assay. MiXCR, run by TCRdb on the PCR reads, gives a single entry per CDR3 protein. The sample holds several thousand distinct CDR3 sequences; around 45% are singletons and the top ten take around a quarter. Stated treatment: roughly 11-day PBMC culture with coronavirus spike peptide pools or control peptides (ViraFEST assay). Sample: CD4+ T cells from blood, cultured in vitro. These receptors were obtained from a human donor who had recovered from COVID-19.

This clonotype appeared once. V is TRBV30 and J is TRBJ2-7; D is possibly TRBD1 (6 bases). The CDR3 consists of 12 residues. Per the germline V gene, CDR1 is GTSNPN and CDR2 is SVGIG (reference sequence). Trimming pared 8 bases from V and 2 bases from J, leaving 13 bases between. The CDR3 sequence: CAGGGRTYEQYF. The CDR3 coding sequence is TGTGCCGGTGGGGGCCGCACCTACGAGCAGTACTTC.

This clonotype was recorded a few times. The chain carries TRBV7-9 and TRBJ1-5, with unresolved D. V lost 1 base, J lost 6 bases, and 4 bases lay in between. The CDR3 loop spans 12 amino acids. The germline CDR1 and CDR2 sequences are SEHNR and FQNEAQ (reference sequence). As DNA, the CDR3 is TGTGCCAGCAGCTTAGTAGGTCAGCCCCAGCATTTT. It is translated as CASSLVGQPQHF. Full variable domain (rest looked up from reference TRBV7-9 and TRBJ1-5): DTGVSQNPRHKITKRGQNVTFRCDPISEHNRLYWYRQTLGQGPEFLTYFQNEAQLEKSRLLSDRFSAERPKGSFSTLEIQRTEQGDSAMYLCASSLVGQPQHFGDGTRLSIL.

The chain employs TRBV5-1 and TRBJ2-3; D gene uncertain. V gave up 0 bases and J gave up 2 bases, with 16 bases separating them. In germline, CDR1 is SGHRS, CDR2 YFSETQ. This CDR3 contains 17 residues. The CDR3: CASSLGPLLSNTDTQYF. CDR3 bases: TGCGCCAGCAGCTTGGGGCCCCTATTATCCAACACAGATACGCAGTATTTT.

This chain uses TRBV5-1 with TRBJ2-5; TRBD1 agrees at 7 bases. Trimming at V came to 4 bases and at J to 5 bases, leaving 8 bases not matched to a gene. Germline V CDR1 and CDR2: SGHRS, YFSETQ. The CDR3 runs 14 residues. The CDR3 nucleotides are TGCGCCAGCAGCGCAGGGGGATTTGGGGAGACCCAGTACTTC. It translates to CASSAGGFGETQYF.

By sample fraction, this clonotype is large (0.1 to 1%). The chain carries TRBV27 and TRBJ2-7, with D unresolved. Germline lookup yields CDR1 MNHEY and CDR2 SMNVEV (reference sequence). V was shortened by 5 bases and J by 4 bases, with 15 bases between the two germline ends. The CDR3 has 14 amino acids. The CDR3 here is CASSRDSGGYEQYF. As DNA, the CDR3 is TGTGCCAGCAGTCGTGACTCGGGCGGATACGAGCAGTACTTC.

The chain joins TRBV5-1 to TRBJ1-4, with a tentative D call TRBD1 (5 bases). The length of the CDR3 is 15 residues. Trimming shortened V by 2 bases and J by 4 bases, and 12 bases separated the two germline ends. Looked up from germline, CDR1 is SGHRS and CDR2 is YFSETQ. In nucleotides, the CDR3 is TGCGCCAGCAGCTTATCGGGGGGGGATAATGAAAAACTGTTTTTT. This translates into CASSLSGGDNEKLFF.

The V and J genes are TRBV20-1 and TRBJ1-5, with D possibly being TRBD1 (6 bases). Trimming stripped 6 bases from V and 3 bases from J, with 12 bases between. The CDR3 spans 13 residues. Germline CDR1 DFQATT, CDR2 SNEGSKA (reference sequence). This chain's CDR3 is CSAAGHLNQPQHF. Here the CDR3 DNA reads TGCAGTGCCGCGGGACACCTCAATCAGCCCCAGCATTTT.

This chain connects TRBV6-2 or TRBV6-3 to TRBJ2-1; D may be TRBD1 or TRBD2 (6 bases each). Germline loops: CDR1 MNHEY, CDR2 SVGEGT. The V and J ends lost 0 bases and 2 bases respectively, with 14 bases between them. The CDR3 runs to 17 residues. As DNA, the CDR3 is TGTGCCAGCAGTTACTCGGGCCTGCGGGACACCTACAATGAGCAGTTCTTC. It specifies CASSYSGLRDTYNEQFF.

V and J are TRBV7-2 and TRBJ1-1; D is possibly TRBD1 (5 bases). Per the germline V gene, CDR1 is SGHTA and CDR2 is FQGNSA. The CDR3 has 17 residues. Trimming removed 5 bases from V and 4 bases from J, with 23 bases in between. CDR3 nucleotides: TGTGCCAGCAGCGCAGTCATTTTAAACGAAGGGGTCACTGAAGCTTTCTTT. This sequence encodes CASSAVILNEGVTEAFF.

V usage is TRBV7-9 and J usage is TRBJ2-2; TRBD2 matches at 9 bases. Germline values: CDR1 SEHNR, CDR2 FQNEAQ (reference sequence). J gave up 1 base and V 5 bases, and 8 bases lay outside the gene matches. The CDR3 runs to 17 residues. The CDR3 is CASSPAGGAGNTGELFF. The CDR3 DNA follows: TGTGCCAGCAGCCCTGCGGGGGGGGCAGGGAACACCGGGGAGCTGTTTTTT.

This chain uses TRBV7-2 with TRBJ1-2; unclear D gene. V was clipped by 1 base and J by 2 bases, with 11 bases between them. The CDR3 is made up of 15 amino acids. CDR1 is SGHTA, CDR2 FQGNSA, per germline. DNA for the CDR3: TGTGCCAGCAGCTTAGAACGGGTATCGAACTATGGCTACACCTTC. Its protein product is CASSLERVSNYGYTF.

In this sample, this clonotype is medium-sized. The chain links TRBV11-2 to TRBJ1-2; TRBD1 is a possible D gene (5 bases). The CDR3 consists of 14 residues. Looked up from germline, CDR1 is SGHAT and CDR2 is FQNNGV. Trimming pared 7 bases from V and 7 bases from J, leaving 19 bases between. This CDR3 is CASTRLRGAGGYTF. As DNA, the CDR3 is TGTGCCAGCACCAGACTGCGAGGGGCAGGTGGCTACACCTTC.

This chain uses TRBV28 with TRBJ1-2, with a tentative D call TRBD1 (6 bases). CDR3 size: 14 residues. Looked up from germline, CDR1 is MDHEN and CDR2 is SYDVKM. V gave up 6 bases and J gave up 5 bases, with 16 bases separating them. The CDR3 DNA sequence: TGTGCCAGCAGGACCACAGGGAATTCTTATGGCTACACCTTC. Its translation is CASRTTGNSYGYTF.

V gene TRBV20-1 combines with J gene TRBJ1-1; possible D gene TRBD1, 5 bases. The CDR3 extends over 15 amino acids. Germline CDR1 DFQATT, CDR2 SNEGSKA (reference sequence). V gave up 5 bases and J gave up 5 bases, with 21 bases separating them. The DNA of the CDR3 is TGCAGTGCTTACCCCGTTGGGGGGGGTGGAACTGAAGCTTTCTTT. Protein sequence: CSAYPVGGGGTEAFF.

CDR3 protein: CASSVGSLETQYF. In nucleotides, the CDR3 is TGTGCCAGCAGTGTTGGCTCGTTGGAGACCCAGTACTTC. The rearrangement uses TRBV25-1 and TRBJ2-5; the D is unclear. V lost 4 bases, J lost 5 bases, and 11 bases lay in between. The CDR3 loop spans 13 amino acids. From germline, CDR1 is MGHDK and CDR2 SYGVNS.

The rearrangement uses TRBV7-2 and TRBJ2-3; 10 bases fit TRBD1. The CDR3 runs to 15 residues. The J segment lost 1 base and the V segment lost 5 bases, leaving 3 bases of the junction unmatched. From germline, CDR1 is SGHTA and CDR2 FQGNSA. The CDR3 DNA sequence: TGTGCCAGCAGCGTCGACAGGGGGCGCACAGATACGCAGTATTTT. This sequence encodes CASSVDRGRTDTQYF.

The rearrangement links TRBV12-5 to TRBJ1-1; D is unresolved. CDR1 and CDR2 from the germline V gene are LGHNT and FRNRAP. The CDR3 has 13 residues. V was cut by 9 bases and J by 1 base, with 12 bases left in between. The CDR3 reads CASSAEPNTEAFF. The DNA of the CDR3 is TGTGCTAGCTCCGCCGAACCGAACACTGAAGCTTTCTTT. The full variable domain, with the rest looked up from reference TRBV12-5 and TRBJ1-1, is DARVTQTPRHKVTEMGQEVTMRCQPILGHNTVFWYRQTMMQGLELLAYFRNRAPLDDSGMPKDRFSAEMPDATLATLKIQPSEPRDSAVYFCASSAEPNTEAFFGQGTRLTVV.

The chain has TRBV5-4 and TRBJ2-3, with D perhaps matching TRBD1 (7 bases). There are 16 residues in the CDR3. Trimming removed 0 bases at V and 1 base at J, with 12 bases between. Looked up from germline, CDR1 is SGHNT and CDR2 is YYREEE (reference sequence). DNA for the CDR3: TGTGCCAGCAGCTTGGATGGCGGGACAGGCACAGATACGCAGTATTTT. Its translation: CASSLDGGTGTDTQYF.

The chain links TRBV7-9 to TRBJ2-3; no firm D call. This CDR3 is 12 amino acids long. Germline V gives CDR1 SEHNR, CDR2 FQNEAQ (reference sequence). Trimming shortened V by 1 base and J by 4 bases, and 3 bases separated the two germline ends. In nucleotides, the CDR3 is TGTGCCAGCAGCTTAGTTCCAGATACGCAGTATTTT. Its translation is CASSLVPDTQYF.

This clonotype was observed a few times. V and J are TRBV2 and TRBJ1-5, with TRBD1 identical over 8 bases. V gave up 7 bases and J gave up 7 bases; unmatched junction bases: 3. CDR1 is SNHLY and CDR2 is FYNNEI in the germline V gene. This CDR3 has 12 amino acids. In DNA, the CDR3 is TGTGCCAGCAAAACAGGGGGACAGCCCCAGCATTTT. The encoded protein is CASKTGGQPQHF.

J is TRBJ2-7 and V is TRBV5-5; D is unresolved. Trimming shortened V by 1 base and J by 3 bases, and 8 bases separated the two germline ends. This CDR3 spans 13 amino acids. Germline V lookup: CDR1 SGHKS, CDR2 YYEKEE (reference sequence). The CDR3 protein is CASSLRSSYEQYF. DNA for the CDR3: TGTGCCAGCAGCTTGAGGTCCAGCTACGAGCAGTACTTC.

The gene calls are TRBV6-1 and TRBJ2-7; D possibly uses TRBD1 or TRBD2 (6 bases each). V was cut by 5 bases and J by 4 bases, with 24 bases left in between. Looked up from germline, CDR1 is MNHNS and CDR2 is SASEGT. The CDR3 has 17 amino acids. The CDR3 sequence is CASSQTRGGIWRYEQYF. For the CDR3, the DNA is TGTGCCAGCAGTCAGACTAGAGGGGGGATTTGGCGGTACGAGCAGTACTTC.

This chain connects TRBV20-1 to TRBJ2-1; 12 bases agree with TRBD2. In germline, CDR1 is DFQATT, CDR2 SNEGSKA (reference sequence). V lost 0 bases to trimming and J lost 4 bases; unmatched junction nucleotides: 4. The length of the CDR3 is 16 residues. CDR3 sequence: CSARDALAGGYNEQFF. CDR3 nucleotide sequence: TGCAGTGCTAGAGATGCCCTAGCGGGAGGGTACAATGAGCAGTTCTTC.